Below, 14 T cell receptor beta chains from the same sample are listed, as sequenced in a study of naive and memory T cell subsets. An oligonucleotide containing a UMI was ligated to the 3' end of TCR cDNA. Four PCR rounds used nested alpha and beta constant region primers plus the SP2 primer. MiXCR, applied by TCRdb to the 5' RACE reads, yields one record per CDR3 protein. The data contain 32,000 or so distinct CDR3 sequences, roughly a sixth of them singletons. The receptors come from a female donor in good health.

This clonotype was seen at least ten times. The J gene is TRBJ1-2, the V gene TRBV6-4, with 8 bases fitting TRBD1. The junction had 9 bases not matched to a gene; V was cut back by 4 bases and J by 5 bases. This CDR3 is 15 amino acids long. Germline CDR1 is MRHNA and CDR2 is SNTAGT. DNA for the CDR3: TGTGCCAGCAGTGGACAGGGGCCCGAGGGTTATGGCTACACCTTC. It codes for CASSGQGPEGYGYTF.

The sample holds many counts of this clonotype. The rearrangement links TRBV7-2 to TRBJ2-3; D gene unclear. Trimming took off 0 bases at V and 5 bases at J, with 6 bases between the two ends. The germline V gene encodes CDR1 SGHTA and CDR2 FQGNSA. This CDR3 has 13 residues. CDR3 nucleotide sequence: TGTGCCAGCAGCTTAGCGCTGCAAGATACGCAGTATTTT. Amino acids: CASSLALQDTQYF.

In this sample, this clonotype turned up a few times. This rearrangement joins TRBV6-6 to TRBJ1-3; TRBD1 agrees at 7 bases. V shed 6 bases and J 1 base; nucleotides not matched to a gene: 6. Germline lookup yields CDR1 MNHNY and CDR2 SVGAGI (reference sequence). This CDR3 region has 15 residues. In DNA form, the CDR3 reads TGTGCCAGCAGAAGACAGGGTTTTTCTGGAAACACCATATATTTT. This translates into CASRRQGFSGNTIYF.

V and J are TRBV6-6 and TRBJ2-7; 7 positions agree with TRBD1. J was trimmed by 0 bases and V by 6 bases; bases with no gene match: 11. Looked up from germline, CDR1 is MNHNY and CDR2 is SVGAGI (reference sequence). This CDR3 has 16 residues. CDR3 bases: TGTGCCAGCAGCCGTGACAGGGCCCCCCGCTCCTACGAGCAGTACTTC. Translating it yields CASSRDRAPRSYEQYF.

This chain links TRBV9 with TRBJ2-7; 10 bases match TRBD1. The V segment lost 4 bases and the J segment 5 bases; nucleotides outside the gene matches: 12. Germline V gene sequence: CDR1 SGDLS, CDR2 YYNGEE. The CDR3 loop spans 16 amino acids. The CDR3 nucleotides read TGTGCCAGCAGCCCACCGAGTGGACAGGGGGTTGACGAGCAGTACTTC. Its translation: CASSPPSGQGVDEQYF.

The chain links TRBV29-1 to TRBJ1-1; D ambiguous. Germline V gene lookup returns CDR1 SQVTM and CDR2 ANQGSEA. CDR3 length equals 14 residues. V dropped 4 bases and J dropped 3 bases, with 15 bases sitting between them. The CDR3 region has the DNA TGCAGCGTTGTAGGCTTCCAGGAATACACTGAAGCTTTCTTT. Residues: CSVVGFQEYTEAFF.

The chain links TRBV7-8 to TRBJ2-1, with TRBD2 identical over 9 bases. The CDR3 spans 15 residues. J gave up 7 bases and V 1 base, and 5 bases lay outside the gene matches. CDR1 is SGHVS, CDR2 FQNEAQ, per germline. The CDR3 sequence is CASSLGTSEQNEQFF. The CDR3, as DNA: TGTGCCAGCAGCTTAGGGACTAGCGAGCAAAATGAGCAGTTCTTC.

The chain carries TRBV20-1 and TRBJ2-3, with TRBD2 identical over 8 bases. The CDR3 consists of 15 residues. The germline V gene encodes CDR1 DFQATT and CDR2 SNEGSKA (reference sequence). After removal of 0 bases from V and 6 bases from J, the junction contained 8 bases not matched to a gene. The CDR3 DNA reads TGCAGTGCTAGAGATACGGGGGGGCTTCGGGATACGCAGTATTTT. It codes for CSARDTGGLRDTQYF.

This clonotype was seen repeatedly, ten times or more. The chain has TRBV12-3 or TRBV12-4 and TRBJ2-5, with a weak D call TRBD2 (6 bases). V shed 6 bases and J shed 0 bases, with 11 bases lying between them. CDR3 size: 14 residues. In DNA form, the CDR3 reads TGTGCCAGCAGGCCACGGGGGTACCAAGAGACCCAGTACTTC. As protein: CASRPRGYQETQYF.

The table lists this clonotype with a few counts. The chain has TRBV20-1 and TRBJ1-5, with TRBD1 matching over 11 bases. Germline V lookup: CDR1 DFQATT, CDR2 SNEGSKA (reference sequence). There are 15 residues in the CDR3. The trim removed 5 bases at V and 4 bases at J, leaving 7 bases unmatched. This chain's CDR3 is CSASPGTGGNQPQHF. The DNA for the CDR3 is TGCAGTGCTTCCCCCGGGACAGGGGGTAATCAGCCCCAGCATTTT.

Regarding this clonotype: It may be a read error: a sequence one base away is much more abundant. The rearrangement links TRBV20-1 to TRBJ1-6; D gene unclear. Germline V lookup: CDR1 DFQATT, CDR2 SNEGSKA (reference sequence). The CDR3 runs 15 residues. The CDR3 DNA sequence: TGCAGTGCTACGGTAACGGATTCGGGTAATTCACCCCACCACTTT. Its protein is CSATVTDSGNSPHHF.

V is TRBV6-1 and J is TRBJ1-1; no definite D call. CDR1 is MNHNS, CDR2 SASEGT, per germline. V was trimmed by 6 bases and J by 7 bases, leaving 12 bases between them. The CDR3 consists of 12 residues. The CDR3 reads CASRNSLGEAFF. The CDR3 DNA is TGTGCCAGCAGAAACAGTTTGGGTGAAGCTTTCTTT.

The chain is built from TRBV7-9 and TRBJ1-2, with D possibly TRBD1 on 6 matching bases. The CDR3 loop spans 15 amino acids. CDR1 and CDR2 (germline): SEHNR, FQNEAQ (reference sequence). The V end was cut by 1 base, the J end by 6 bases, with 15 bases between. CDR3 nucleotides: TGTGCCAGCAGCTTAGGAGCAGGGGTTGATGATGGCTACACCTTC. This sequence encodes CASSLGAGVDDGYTF.

This clonotype rates as medium-sized. The chain uses TRBV5-1 and TRBJ2-7; 7 positions match TRBD2. The CDR3 consists of 18 residues. CDR1 is SGHRS, CDR2 YFSETQ, per germline. V lost 4 bases to trimming and J lost 4 bases; unmatched junction nucleotides: 20. Here the CDR3 reads CASSGGLVPNDPSYEQYF. The CDR3 DNA reads as TGCGCCAGCAGCGGCGGACTAGTTCCCAACGACCCGTCATACGAGCAGTACTTC.